This T cell receptor (beta chain) was identified during a study of tumor-infiltrating lymphocytes in oesophageal squamous cell carcinoma. Germline V gives CDR1 KGHDR, CDR2 SFDVKD. V lost 4 bases and J 9 bases, leaving 15 bases between the germline ends. This CDR3 is built from 14 residues. TCRdb called the PCR reads again in MiXCR, with one record for every CDR3 protein. The table lists some 15,000 distinct CDR3 sequences, 46% of them singletons. This clonotype was seen a handful of times. This receptor was obtained from a male donor with esophageal squamous cell carcinoma. Specimen: blood. The V and J genes are TRBV24-1 and TRBJ2-1, with a tentative D call TRBD2 (5 bases). CDR3 nucleotide sequence: TGTGCCACCAGTGAGCGGGCCCCCATGGGTGAGCAGTTCTTC. Translating it yields CATSERAPMGEQFF.